The T cell receptor (beta chain) described here comes from a study of blood T cells in healthy people across ages. Findings and limits, study-wide: TCR beta diversity correlated strongly with naive T cell percentage. Older age coincided with a roughly linear decline in TCR beta diversity per million T cells. PBMCs left unsorted prevented a conclusive naive versus antigen-experienced comparison.

On this clonotype itself: The antigen is not known.

The germline V gene encodes CDR1 MNHEY and CDR2 SMNVEV (reference sequence). The CDR3 length is 14 residues. With 2 bases removed from V and 9 bases from J, the gap between germline ends came to 14 bases. Together with a sample-barcoded 5' primer, a J-beta primer mix was included in a second PCR lasting about 7 to 11 cycles. Each cDNA molecule was tagged by a template-switch adaptor with 12 random nucleotides. TCRdb independently ran MiXCR on the 5' RACE reads; one entry per CDR3 protein. This sample carries 700,000 or so distinct CDR3 sequences, about a fifth of them seen once, and the ten largest clones take approximately 20%.

The source of this sequence is a man between 65 and 85 years old in good health. The V and J genes are TRBV27 and TRBJ2-1; no clear D. The sequencing input was blood. The CDR3 sequence: CASSLDPQYVEQFF. The CDR3 nucleotides read TGTGCCAGCAGTTTAGACCCGCAATACGTTGAGCAGTTCTTC.